This paragraph reports one T cell receptor (beta chain). This entry belongs to a study of technical replicates of blood from four donors. TCRdb's copy holds only in-frame clones and misses some; the assay was immunoSEQ multiplex PCR. The table shows approximately 50,000 clones, with around 84% occurring only once. This CDR3 is built from 18 residues. Trimming took 5 bases from V and 0 from J; bases not matched to a gene: 9. CDR1 is LGHNA, CDR2 YNFKEQ, per germline. The sequence was obtained from a human donor in good health. Some clones in this sample may be carry-over from other donors' samples. The chain links TRBV4-2 to TRBJ1-4; 10 bases agree with TRBD1. What was sequenced was PBMCs. The CDR3 reads CASSLTGGISATNEKLFF. The CDR3 DNA follows: TGTGCCAGCAGCTTGACAGGGGGCATAAGTGCAACTAATGAAAAACTGTTTTTT.